This TCR beta chain appears in the sequencing data of a study of T cell changes during pregnancy in multiple sclerosis. Generated by immunoSEQ multiplex PCR, the TCRdb table keeps only in-frame clones and is missing some. The sample records under 50,000 clones, about nine tenths being singletons. Germline V gene data show CDR1 as SGHNT and CDR2 as YYREEE (reference sequence). After removal of 4 bases from V and 5 bases from J, the junction contained 11 bases not matched to a gene. The CDR3 has 15 amino acids. This material consisted of CD4+ T cells from peripheral blood mononuclear cells, taken in the first trimester of pregnancy. This chain uses TRBV5-4 with TRBJ2-7; 8 bases are shared with TRBD1. The source is a female donor in good health, enrolled as a control in a pregnancy study. The CDR3 bases are TGTGCCAGCAGCCGTAGACAGGGGATGGTACACGAGCAGTACTTC. This encodes CASSRRQGMVHEQYF.